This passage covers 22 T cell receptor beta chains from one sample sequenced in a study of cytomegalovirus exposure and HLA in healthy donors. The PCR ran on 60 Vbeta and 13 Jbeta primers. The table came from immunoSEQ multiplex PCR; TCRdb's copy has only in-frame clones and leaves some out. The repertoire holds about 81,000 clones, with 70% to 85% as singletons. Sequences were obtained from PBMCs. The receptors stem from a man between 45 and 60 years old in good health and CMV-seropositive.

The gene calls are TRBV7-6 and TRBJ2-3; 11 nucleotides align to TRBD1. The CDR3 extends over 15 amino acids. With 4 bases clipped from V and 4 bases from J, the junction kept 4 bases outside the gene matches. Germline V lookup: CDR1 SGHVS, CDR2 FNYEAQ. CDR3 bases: TGTGCCAGCAGCTCGGGACAGGGGGTGGCAGATACGCAGTATTTT. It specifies CASSSGQGVADTQYF.

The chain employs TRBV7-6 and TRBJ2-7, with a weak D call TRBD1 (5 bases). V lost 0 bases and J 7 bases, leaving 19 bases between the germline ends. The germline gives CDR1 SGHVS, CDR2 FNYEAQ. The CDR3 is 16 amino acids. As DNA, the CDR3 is TGTGCCAGCAGCTTAGCCGCTTCGCTCAGGGTTGAAGAGCAGTACTTC. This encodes CASSLAASLRVEEQYF.

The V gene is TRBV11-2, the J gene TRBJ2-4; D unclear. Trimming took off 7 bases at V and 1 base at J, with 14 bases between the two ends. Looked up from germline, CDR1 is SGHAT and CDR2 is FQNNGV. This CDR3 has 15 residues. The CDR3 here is CASTRFEEAKNIQYF. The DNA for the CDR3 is TGTGCCAGCACCCGATTCGAAGAGGCCAAAAACATTCAGTACTTC. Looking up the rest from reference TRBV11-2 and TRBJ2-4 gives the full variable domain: EAGVAQSPRYKIIEKRQSVAFWCNPISGHATLYWYQQILGQGPKLLIQFQNNGVVDDSQLPKDRFSAERLKGVDSTLKIQPAKLEDSAVYLCASTRFEEAKNIQYFGAGTRLSVL.

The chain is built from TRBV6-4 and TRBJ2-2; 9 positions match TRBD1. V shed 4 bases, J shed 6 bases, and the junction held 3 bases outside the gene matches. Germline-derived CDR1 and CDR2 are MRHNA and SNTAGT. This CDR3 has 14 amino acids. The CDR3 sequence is CASSADRGAGELFF. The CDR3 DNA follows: TGTGCCAGCAGTGCGGACAGGGGAGCCGGGGAGCTGTTTTTT.

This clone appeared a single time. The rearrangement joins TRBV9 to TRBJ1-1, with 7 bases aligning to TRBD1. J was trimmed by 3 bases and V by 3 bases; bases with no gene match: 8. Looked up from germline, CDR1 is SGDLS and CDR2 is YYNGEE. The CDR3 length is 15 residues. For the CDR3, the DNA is TGTGCCAGCAGCGGACAGGGAGGCCTCGACACTGAAGCTTTCTTT. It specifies CASSGQGGLDTEAFF.

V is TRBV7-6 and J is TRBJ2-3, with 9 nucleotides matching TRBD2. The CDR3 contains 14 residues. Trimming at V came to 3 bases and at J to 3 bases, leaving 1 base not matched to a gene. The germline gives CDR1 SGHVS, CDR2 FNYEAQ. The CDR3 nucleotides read TGTGCCAGCAGCTTTAGCGGGAGAACAGATACGCAGTATTTT. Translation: CASSFSGRTDTQYF.

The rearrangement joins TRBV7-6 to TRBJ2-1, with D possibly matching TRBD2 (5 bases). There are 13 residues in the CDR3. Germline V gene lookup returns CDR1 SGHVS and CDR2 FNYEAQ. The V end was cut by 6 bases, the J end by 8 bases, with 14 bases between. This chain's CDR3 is CASRFMGSDEQFF. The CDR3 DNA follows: TGTGCCAGCAGGTTCATGGGTAGCGATGAGCAGTTCTTC.

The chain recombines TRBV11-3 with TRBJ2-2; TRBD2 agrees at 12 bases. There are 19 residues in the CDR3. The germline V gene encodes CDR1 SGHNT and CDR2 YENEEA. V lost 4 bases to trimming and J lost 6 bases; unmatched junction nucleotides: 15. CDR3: CASSWTSGILGLIPGELFF. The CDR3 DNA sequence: TGTGCCAGCAGCTGGACTAGCGGGATCCTCGGACTCATCCCCGGGGAGCTGTTTTTT. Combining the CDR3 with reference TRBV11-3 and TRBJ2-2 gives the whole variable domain EAGVVQSPRYKIIEKKQPVAFWCNPISGHNTLYWYLQNLGQGPELLIRYENEEAVDDSQLPKDRFSAERLKGVDSTLKIQPAELGDSAVYLCASSWTSGILGLIPGELFFGEGSRLTVL.

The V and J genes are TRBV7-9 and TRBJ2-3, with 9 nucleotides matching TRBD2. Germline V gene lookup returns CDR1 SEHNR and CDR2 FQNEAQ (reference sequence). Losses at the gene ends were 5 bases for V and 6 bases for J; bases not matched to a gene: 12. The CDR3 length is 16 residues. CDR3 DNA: TGTGCCAGCAGCCTCGTCGTCGCGGGAGGGGGGGATACGCAGTATTTT. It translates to CASSLVVAGGGDTQYF. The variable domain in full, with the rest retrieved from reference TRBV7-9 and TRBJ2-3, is DTGVSQNPRHKITKRGQNVTFRCDPISEHNRLYWYRQTLGQGPEFLTYFQNEAQLEKSRLLSDRFSAERPKGSFSTLEIQRTEQGDSAMYLCASSLVVAGGGDTQYFGPGTRLTVL.

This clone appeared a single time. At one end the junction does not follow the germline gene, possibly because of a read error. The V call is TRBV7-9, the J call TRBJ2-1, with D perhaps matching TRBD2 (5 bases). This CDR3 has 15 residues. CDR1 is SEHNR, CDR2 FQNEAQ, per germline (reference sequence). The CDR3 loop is CSSSLARVFPNEQFF. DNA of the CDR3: TGTTCCAGCAGCTTAGCGAGAGTGTTCCCCAATGAGCAGTTCTTC.

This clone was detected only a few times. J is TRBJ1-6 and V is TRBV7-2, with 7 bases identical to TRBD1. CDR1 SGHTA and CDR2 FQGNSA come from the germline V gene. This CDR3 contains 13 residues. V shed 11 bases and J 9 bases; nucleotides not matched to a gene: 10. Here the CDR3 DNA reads TGTGCCGTTGCGGGACAGAACGGTTCACCCCTCCACTTT. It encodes CAVAGQNGSPLHF.

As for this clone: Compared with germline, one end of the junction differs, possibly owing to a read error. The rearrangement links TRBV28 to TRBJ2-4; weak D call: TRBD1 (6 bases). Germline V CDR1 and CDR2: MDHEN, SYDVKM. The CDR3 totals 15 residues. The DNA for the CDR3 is TGTGCCAGCAGTTTACAGGGGAAAGCCAAAAACAGTCAGTACTTC. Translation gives CASSLQGKAKNSQYF.

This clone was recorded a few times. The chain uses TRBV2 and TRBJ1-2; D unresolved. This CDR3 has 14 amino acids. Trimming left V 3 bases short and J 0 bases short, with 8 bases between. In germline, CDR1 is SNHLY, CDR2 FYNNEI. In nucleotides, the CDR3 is TGTGCCAGCAGTGACAGGTCCTCTAACTATGGCTACACCTTC. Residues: CASSDRSSNYGYTF.

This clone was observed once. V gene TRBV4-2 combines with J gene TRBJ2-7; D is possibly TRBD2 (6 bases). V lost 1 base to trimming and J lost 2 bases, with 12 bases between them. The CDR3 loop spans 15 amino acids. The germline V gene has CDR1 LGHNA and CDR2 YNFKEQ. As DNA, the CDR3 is TGTGCCAGCAGCCAAGCGCGGACTACTCCCTACGAGCAGTACTTC. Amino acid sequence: CASSQARTTPYEQYF.

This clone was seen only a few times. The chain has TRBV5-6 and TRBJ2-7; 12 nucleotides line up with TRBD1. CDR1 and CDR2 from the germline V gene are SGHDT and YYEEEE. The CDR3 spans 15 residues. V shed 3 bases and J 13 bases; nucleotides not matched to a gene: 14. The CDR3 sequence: CASSSGDRGPLDNYF. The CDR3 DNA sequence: TGTGCCAGCAGCTCCGGGGACAGGGGGCCCCTTGATAACTACTTC.

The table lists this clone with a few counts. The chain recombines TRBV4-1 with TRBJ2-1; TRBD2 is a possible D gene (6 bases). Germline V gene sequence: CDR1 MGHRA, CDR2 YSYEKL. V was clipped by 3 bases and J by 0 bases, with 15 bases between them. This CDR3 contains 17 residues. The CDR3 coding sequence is TGCGCCAGCAGCCACGACACCGGAGGGAGCTCCTACAATGAGCAGTTCTTC. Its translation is CASSHDTGGSSYNEQFF.

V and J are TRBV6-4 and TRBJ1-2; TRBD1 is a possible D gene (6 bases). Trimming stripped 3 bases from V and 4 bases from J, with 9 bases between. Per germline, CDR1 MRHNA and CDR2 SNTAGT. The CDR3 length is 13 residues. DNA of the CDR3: TGTGCCAGCAGTGATACAGGGAGCTATGGCTACACCTTC. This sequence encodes CASSDTGSYGYTF.

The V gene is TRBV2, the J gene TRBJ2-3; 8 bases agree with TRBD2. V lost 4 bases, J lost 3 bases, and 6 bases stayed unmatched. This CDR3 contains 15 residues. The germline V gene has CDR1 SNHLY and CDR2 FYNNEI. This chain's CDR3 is CASSVRAGVTDTQYF. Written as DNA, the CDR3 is TGTGCCAGCAGTGTACGAGCGGGAGTAACAGATACGCAGTATTTT.

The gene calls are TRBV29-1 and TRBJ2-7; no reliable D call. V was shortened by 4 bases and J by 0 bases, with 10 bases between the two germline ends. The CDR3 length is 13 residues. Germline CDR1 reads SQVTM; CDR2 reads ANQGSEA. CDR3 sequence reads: CSVAAERSYEQYF. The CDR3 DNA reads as TGCAGCGTTGCTGCGGAGCGCTCCTACGAGCAGTACTTC.

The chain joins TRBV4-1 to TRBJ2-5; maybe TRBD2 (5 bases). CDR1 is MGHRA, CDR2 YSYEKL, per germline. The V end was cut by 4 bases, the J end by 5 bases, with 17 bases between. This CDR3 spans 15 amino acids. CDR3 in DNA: TGCGCCAGCAGCCTCGTGGGATCTAGAGGGGAGACCCAGTACTTC. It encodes CASSLVGSRGETQYF.

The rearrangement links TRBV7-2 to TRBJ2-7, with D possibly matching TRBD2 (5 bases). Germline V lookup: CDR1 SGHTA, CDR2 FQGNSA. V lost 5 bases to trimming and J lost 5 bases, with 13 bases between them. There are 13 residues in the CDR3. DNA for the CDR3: TGTGCCAGCAGCCCAGGACTCAACCACGAGCAGTACTTC. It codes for CASSPGLNHEQYF.

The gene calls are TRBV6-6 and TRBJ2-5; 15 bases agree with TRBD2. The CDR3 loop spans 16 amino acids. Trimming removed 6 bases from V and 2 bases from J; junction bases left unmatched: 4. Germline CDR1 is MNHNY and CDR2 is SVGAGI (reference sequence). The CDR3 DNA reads TGTGCCAGCAGCCGCGGACTAGCGGGAGGGCAAGAGACCCAGTACTTC. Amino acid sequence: CASSRGLAGGQETQYF.